Presented here are 26 T cell receptor beta chains from one specimen sequenced in a study of blood T cell repertoires in COVID-19. Assay used: immunoSEQ multiplex PCR; TCRdb lists only in-frame clones, some missing. The sample lists 150,000 to 200,000 clones, approximately 80% occurring once. Sequencing input: peripheral blood. Receptors originate from a woman aged 70 to 79 with COVID-19, enrolled during active disease.

The CDR3 DNA reads TGCGCCAGCAGCCAAGAAGGAGGGCTAGCGGGAGGGGAGCAGTACTTC. Encoded protein: CASSQEGGLAGGEQYF. The chain has TRBV4-1 and TRBJ2-7, with 12 bases aligning to TRBD2. The J segment lost 7 bases and the V segment lost 0 bases, leaving 7 bases of the junction unmatched. Looked up from germline, CDR1 is MGHRA and CDR2 is YSYEKL. The length of the CDR3 is 16 residues.

The chain combines TRBV5-1 with TRBJ1-2; TRBD1 agrees at 8 bases. Germline-derived CDR1 and CDR2 are SGHRS and YFSETQ. V shed 5 bases, J shed 1 base, and the junction held 7 bases outside the gene matches. The CDR3 is 15 amino acids. CDR3 nucleotides: TGCGCCAGCAGGGCCCAGGGGGCCCTTAACTATGGCTACACCTTC. It encodes CASRAQGALNYGYTF.

This chain links TRBV11-2 with TRBJ2-3; weak D call: TRBD1 (5 bases). This CDR3 is 15 amino acids long. Per germline, CDR1 SGHAT and CDR2 FQNNGV. Between the trimmed V and J ends, which lost 5 bases and 2 bases, there was a span of 14 bases. The CDR3 region is CASSTSGLVTDTQYF. The CDR3 DNA follows: TGTGCCAGCAGCACATCAGGGCTTGTCACAGATACGCAGTATTTT.

The J gene is TRBJ2-1, the V gene TRBV7-3; D uncertain. Trimming removed 1 base at V and 1 base at J, with 11 bases between. The CDR3 covers 16 residues. Germline V gives CDR1 SGHTA, CDR2 FQGTGA. The CDR3 DNA sequence: TGTGCCAGCAGCTTAAGTGGTCTAACTTCCTACAATGAGCAGTTCTTC. Translation: CASSLSGLTSYNEQFF.

J is TRBJ2-2 and V is TRBV28, with D possibly TRBD2 on 6 matching bases. CDR3 size: 14 residues. Trimming pared 5 bases from V and 1 base from J, leaving 8 bases between. The V gene's germline CDR1 is MDHEN and CDR2 SYDVKM. CDR3 nucleotides: TGTGCCAGCAGTCTTAGCGGGAACACCGGGGAGCTGTTTTTT. Translated: CASSLSGNTGELFF.

The CDR3 DNA sequence: TGTGCCAGCAGGAGGGATAGGGGACAGGGTTCACCCCTCCACTTT. As protein: CASRRDRGQGSPLHF. This sequence joins TRBV6-5 and TRBJ1-6; 9 nucleotides line up with TRBD1. The V gene's germline CDR1 is MNHEY and CDR2 SVGAGI. The CDR3 is made up of 15 amino acids. V lost 6 bases to trimming and J lost 9 bases; unmatched junction nucleotides: 9.

The rearrangement uses TRBV27 and TRBJ1-1; D unclear. Trimming removed 1 base at V and 1 base at J, with 10 bases between. The CDR3 is made up of 15 amino acids. Germline CDR1 and CDR2: MNHEY and SMNVEV (reference sequence). The CDR3 protein is CASSLWSTGNTEAFF. CDR3 coding DNA: TGTGCCAGCAGTTTATGGTCTACGGGGAACACTGAAGCTTTCTTT.

The sample holds one count of this clone. This sequence joins TRBV28 and TRBJ2-7; D is ambiguous. The V end lost 6 bases, the J end lost 5 bases, and 17 bases lay between the germline ends. The CDR3 totals 14 residues. Germline loops: CDR1 MDHEN, CDR2 SYDVKM. In DNA, the CDR3 is TGTGCCAGCAGCCCCTCGAGGCCGAGAAACGAGCAGTACTTC. It encodes CASSPSRPRNEQYF.

This chain uses TRBV25-1 with TRBJ1-1; 9 bases are shared with TRBD1. CDR1 and CDR2 (germline): MGHDK, SYGVNS. Trimming cost V 6 bases and J 5 bases; bases outside gene matches: 7. CDR3 length: 14 residues. The CDR3, as DNA: TGTGCCAGCAGAGAACAGGGGGCGCGAACTGAAGCTTTCTTT. Protein sequence: CASREQGARTEAFF.

The chain joins TRBV24-1 to TRBJ1-2, with TRBD1 identical over 7 bases. Trimming cost V 3 bases and J 0 bases; bases outside gene matches: 3. The germline V gene encodes CDR1 KGHDR and CDR2 SFDVKD. There are 15 residues in the CDR3. The DNA of the CDR3 is TGTGCCACCAGTGATCAGACAGGGACTAACTATGGCTACACCTTC. Its translation: CATSDQTGTNYGYTF.

This clone was counted between two and nine times. The DNA of the CDR3 is TGCGCCAGCAGCCCAAACGACAGGCTAACTAATGAAAAACTGTTTTTT. Protein sequence: CASSPNDRLTNEKLFF. The gene calls are TRBV4-1 and TRBJ1-4, with D tentatively TRBD1 (6 bases). The CDR3 runs 16 residues. The germline gives CDR1 MGHRA, CDR2 YSYEKL. Deletions cut 4 bases from V and 1 base from J, with 13 bases between.

The chain uses TRBV6-5 and TRBJ1-3, with 7 bases aligning to TRBD1. Looked up from germline, CDR1 is MNHEY and CDR2 is SVGAGI. The ends lost 2 bases at V and 4 bases at J; junction bases unmatched: 2. This CDR3 has 14 amino acids. This CDR3 is CASSYTGAGNTIYF. CDR3 DNA: TGTGCCAGCAGTTACACAGGGGCAGGAAACACCATATATTTT.

The chain uses TRBV11-2 and TRBJ1-3; D perhaps matches TRBD1 (5 bases). The CDR3 covers 17 residues. V was pared by 4 bases and J by 9 bases, with 25 bases between. The germline V gene has CDR1 SGHAT and CDR2 FQNNGV. CDR3 nucleotides: TGTGCCAGCAGCTCTAAAAAATCGTTGGGGCCTTTTAGCACCATATATTTT. Translated, it gives CASSSKKSLGPFSTIYF.

This clone was counted a few times. This chain connects TRBV24-1 to TRBJ1-4, with a weak D call TRBD1 (5 bases). CDR1 and CDR2 (germline): KGHDR, SFDVKD. The CDR3 has 13 residues. Trimming shortened V by 9 bases and J by 7 bases, and 14 bases separated the two germline ends. CDR3 in amino acids: CATRGGSGEKLFF. The CDR3 nucleotides are TGTGCCACCCGGGGGGGGAGCGGTGAAAAACTGTTTTTT.

The chain uses TRBV15 and TRBJ2-3, with 8 nucleotides matching TRBD1. V trimming: 2 bases; J trimming: 12 bases; junction bases outside the gene matches: 7. The germline V gene has CDR1 LNHNV and CDR2 YYDKDF (reference sequence). The CDR3 runs 13 residues. The CDR3, as DNA: TGTGCCACCAGCAGACCTGGGACAGGTTTTCAGTATTTT. Amino acids: CATSRPGTGFQYF.

This chain uses TRBV3-1 (or the pseudogene TRBV3-2) with TRBJ1-6; 7 bases are shared with TRBD1. The CDR3 contains 14 residues. J gave up 7 bases and V 4 bases, and 4 bases lay outside the gene matches. Germline CDR1 reads LGHDT; CDR2 reads YNNKEL (reference sequence). The DNA for the CDR3 is TGTGCCAGCAGCCTGGGACAGAAGAATTCACCCCTCCACTTT. This translates into CASSLGQKNSPLHF.

This chain connects TRBV7-9 to TRBJ1-4, with D possibly TRBD1 on 6 matching bases. The CDR3 is 14 amino acids. V gave up 2 bases and J gave up 5 bases, with 9 bases separating them. Germline V gene sequence: CDR1 SEHNR, CDR2 FQNEAQ (reference sequence). CDR3 in amino acids: CASSLFTGNEKLFF. The CDR3, as DNA: TGTGCCAGCAGCTTATTCACAGGGAATGAAAAACTGTTTTTT.

This sequence joins TRBV7-8 and TRBJ2-2; D gene uncertain. Between the trimmed V and J ends, which lost 1 base and 6 bases, there was a span of 9 bases. This CDR3 spans 14 amino acids. The germline V gene encodes CDR1 SGHVS and CDR2 FQNEAQ. The CDR3 nucleotides read TGTGCCAGCAGCTTAGACCAGGTCGCCGGGGAGCTGTTTTTT. This translates into CASSLDQVAGELFF.

The genes are TRBV29-1 and TRBJ2-3, with D maybe TRBD2 (5 bases). V lost 4 bases and J 1 base, leaving 12 bases between the germline ends. Germline values: CDR1 SQVTM, CDR2 ANQGSEA. The CDR3 spans 14 residues. The CDR3 is CSVALAQGTDTQYF. The CDR3 DNA follows: TGCAGCGTTGCCCTAGCCCAAGGCACAGATACGCAGTATTTT.

The chain recombines TRBV3-1 (or the pseudogene TRBV3-2) with TRBJ2-7, with 7 bases that match TRBD2. This CDR3 region has 14 residues. V shed 3 bases, J shed 2 bases, and the junction held 4 bases outside the gene matches. Germline CDR1 reads LGHDT; CDR2 reads YNNKEL (reference sequence). Written as DNA, the CDR3 is TGTGCCAGCAGCCACCTAGCGGCAACCTACGAGCAGTACTTC. Encoded protein: CASSHLAATYEQYF.

The J gene is TRBJ1-2, the V gene TRBV29-1; 9 bases line up with TRBD1. Germline assignment: CDR1 SQVTM and CDR2 ANQGSEA. The CDR3 runs 13 residues. V was clipped by 8 bases and J by 5 bases; unmatched bases: 9. CDR3 residues: CSTDWTGAYGYTF. The CDR3 nucleotides are TGCAGCACCGACTGGACAGGGGCTTATGGCTACACCTTC.

This sequence joins TRBV28 and TRBJ2-3; 9 bases line up with TRBD1. The germline V gene has CDR1 MDHEN and CDR2 SYDVKM. V gave up 5 bases and J gave up 4 bases; unmatched junction bases: 7. The CDR3 runs to 15 residues. CDR3 region: CASSPGTGRPDTQYF. Written as DNA, the CDR3 is TGTGCCAGCAGTCCCGGGACAGGGAGGCCAGATACGCAGTATTTT.

The rearrangement links TRBV3-1 (or the pseudogene TRBV3-2) to TRBJ1-6; 7 bases are shared with TRBD1. In germline, CDR1 is LGHDT, CDR2 YNNKEL (reference sequence). The CDR3 is 15 amino acids. V trimming: 5 bases; J trimming: 5 bases; junction bases outside the gene matches: 6. CDR3 DNA: TGTGCCAGCAGCTATTCAGACAGGGATAATTCACCCCTCCACTTT. This gives the protein CASSYSDRDNSPLHF.

The sample holds one count of this clone. The chain combines TRBV27 with TRBJ2-7, with TRBD1 matching over 7 bases. This CDR3 is 14 amino acids long. V was pared by 5 bases and J by 4 bases, with 8 bases of the junction left unmatched. Germline V CDR1 and CDR2: MNHEY, SMNVEV (reference sequence). The DNA of the CDR3 is TGTGCCAGCAGTCCAAAAGGGGGCGGTTACGAGCAGTACTTC. This translates into CASSPKGGGYEQYF.

The rearrangement uses TRBV3-1 (or the pseudogene TRBV3-2) and TRBJ1-2, with D possibly matching TRBD1 (5 bases). The germline V gene has CDR1 LGHDT and CDR2 YNNKEL (reference sequence). The germline V and J ends were trimmed by 3 bases and 5 bases, with 10 bases remaining between them. The CDR3 consists of 13 residues. CDR3 amino acids: CASSHNPGYGYTF. In DNA, the CDR3 is TGTGCCAGCAGCCATAATCCAGGGTATGGCTACACCTTC.

V is TRBV6-4 and J is TRBJ1-2; D gene uncertain. V lost 4 bases, J lost 4 bases, and 7 bases lay in between. This CDR3 region has 12 residues. Germline CDR1 reads MRHNA; CDR2 reads SNTAGT. CDR3 in amino acids: CASSGSSYGYTF. CDR3 nucleotide sequence: TGTGCCAGCAGTGGGAGCAGCTATGGCTACACCTTC.